This T cell receptor beta chain was sequenced for a study of T cell responses to AZD1222 COVID-19 vaccine. Whole-study results and caveats: It was only six AZD1222 recipients who were seropositive at baseline. The span of vaccine-associated CD4 TCRs extended across spike, with dominance at 160-218 and 743-854. Clonal diversity was possibly underestimated, and the donors were mostly white British, with more females.

Note on this clone: No antigen is known for it.

The ends were cut back, 7 bases at V and 2 bases at J, with 14 bases in the middle. Germline values: CDR1 MNHNS, CDR2 SASEGT. CDR3 size: 15 residues. Profiling relied on immunoSEQ multiplex PCR, and the TCRdb table lists in-frame clones only, not all of them. The table includes roughly 40,000 clones, around three quarters detected once. Sequenced material: peripheral blood, taken on day 0 of AZD1222 vaccination. This receptor was obtained from an adult in good health. The chain links TRBV6-1 to TRBJ2-2, with a weak D call TRBD2 (5 bases). This chain's CDR3 is CASTPSGVNTGELFF. For the CDR3, the DNA is TGTGCCAGCACCCCAAGCGGAGTAAACACCGGGGAGCTGTTTTTT.